This T cell receptor beta chain was obtained from a study of T cell repertoires in cytomegalovirus infection. Looking at the study overall: HLA-B-restricted CMV epitopes that are well studied, plus recently identified HLA-C-restricted ones, were used by the study. Evidence of both CMV infection and a matching HLA type came from public TCR beta signatures.

TCRdb redid the calling of the reads with MiXCR, one entry per CDR3 protein. The sample contains approximately 220,000 distinct CDR3 sequences, 35% to 40% of which appear only once. Germline loops: CDR1 MNHNY, CDR2 SVGAGI (reference sequence). V lost 0 bases to trimming and J lost 3 bases; unmatched junction nucleotides: 5. CDR3 size: 17 residues. Note on this clonotype: Its antigen is unknown.

Regarding the study as a whole: CMV carriers having the relevant HLA were flagged by cumulative public TCR beta family frequency. Dominating the ex vivo response were TCR beta clonotypes that were CMV-specific and HLA-C-restricted.

The sequencing here drew on CD8+ T cells from cultured PBMCs, taken from culture after CMV antigen stimulation. The receptor's source is a human donor in good health (CMV status not recorded). Some clones in this sample may be carry-over from other donors' samples. The genes are TRBV6-6 and TRBJ2-3; 11 nucleotides line up with TRBD2. CDR3 protein: CASSYSLAGGPTDTQYF. In DNA, the CDR3 is TGTGCCAGCAGTTACTCGTTAGCGGGGGGGCCAACAGATACGCAGTATTTT.